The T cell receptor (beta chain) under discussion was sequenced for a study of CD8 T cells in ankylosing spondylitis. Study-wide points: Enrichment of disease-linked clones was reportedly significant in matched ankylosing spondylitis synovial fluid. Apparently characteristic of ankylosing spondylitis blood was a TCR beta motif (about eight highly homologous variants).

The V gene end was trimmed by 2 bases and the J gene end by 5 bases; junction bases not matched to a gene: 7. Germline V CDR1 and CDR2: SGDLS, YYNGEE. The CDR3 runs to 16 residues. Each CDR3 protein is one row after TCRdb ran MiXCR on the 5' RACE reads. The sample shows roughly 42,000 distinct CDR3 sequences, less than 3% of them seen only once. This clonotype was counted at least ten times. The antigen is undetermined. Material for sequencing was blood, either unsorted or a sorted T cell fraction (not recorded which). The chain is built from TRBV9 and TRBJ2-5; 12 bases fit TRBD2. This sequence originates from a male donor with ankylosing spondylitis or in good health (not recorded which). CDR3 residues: CASSVTSGRWRETQYF. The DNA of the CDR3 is TGTGCCAGCAGCGTTACTAGCGGGAGGTGGCGGGAGACCCAGTACTTC.